This TCR beta chain was observed in a study of PD-1 blockade in classical Hodgkin lymphoma. Study-wide findings and caveats: Complete responders matched newly diagnosed patients in baseline diversity.

V was clipped by 4 bases and J by 8 bases; unmatched bases: 9. This CDR3 has 16 residues. Germline V gene lookup returns CDR1 SEHNR and CDR2 FQNEAQ (reference sequence). Relapse after autologous stem cell transplantation occurred in every patient, and brentuximab vedotin exposure varied. Sequencing used immunoSEQ multiplex PCR; TCRdb keeps in-frame clones, though not all of them. Among about 100,000 clones listed, 89% were seen once. With respect to this clone: Its target is not known.

The sequence was obtained from a human donor with classical Hodgkin lymphoma. Sequencing was performed on peripheral blood mononuclear cells (PBMCs), taken before the second cycle of nivolumab. V gene TRBV7-9 combines with J gene TRBJ2-3; the match to TRBD2 covers 13 bases. DNA for the CDR3: TGTGCCAGCAGCTCACGAGGGACTAGCGGGATTAGTACGCAGTATTTT. Translation gives CASSSRGTSGISTQYF.